These T cell receptor beta chains were read from a single sample in a study of blood T cell repertoires in COVID-19. TCRdb keeps only in-frame clones here, not all; method: immunoSEQ multiplex PCR. The repertoire has about 310,000 clones, around 87% of them found once; the top ten carry 1%. Sample: peripheral blood. Receptors originate from a man aged 50-60 years with active or convalescent COVID-19. Each CDR3 is given with its conserved first and last residue. The order of the fields is V gene, clone size, J gene, CDR3 protein. For some rows the clone size is stated as once, few or many, or as a class when expanded; others skip it.

v_gene: TRBV11-2
abundance: -
j_gene: TRBJ2-5
CDR3aa: CASSPTPGTGGFETQYF

v_gene: TRBV2
abundance: -
j_gene: TRBJ1-2
CDR3aa: CASSNVPGHGYTF

v_gene: TRBV6-5
abundance: -
j_gene: TRBJ1-4
CDR3aa: CASSYSTGGRGEKLFF

v_gene: TRBV2
abundance: -
j_gene: TRBJ1-5
CDR3aa: CASRREGNQPQHF

v_gene: TRBV27
abundance: -
j_gene: TRBJ1-5
CDR3aa: CASGIPGTGHQPQHF

v_gene: TRBV19
abundance: -
j_gene: TRBJ1-2
CDR3aa: CASKTGYGYTF

v_gene: TRBV5-1
abundance: -
j_gene: TRBJ2-7
CDR3aa: CASSLGTSGSTTYEQYF

v_gene: TRBV5-6
abundance: -
j_gene: TRBJ2-5
CDR3aa: CASSPDRGIQETQYF

v_gene: TRBV4-1
abundance: few
j_gene: TRBJ2-5
CDR3aa: CASSQGDRVGETQYF

v_gene: TRBV5-6
abundance: once
j_gene: TRBJ1-4
CDR3aa: CASSQRGGPQTNEKLFF

v_gene: TRBV5-1
abundance: -
j_gene: TRBJ2-2
CDR3aa: CASSLSSPGTGELFF

v_gene: TRBV24-1
abundance: -
j_gene: TRBJ1-4
CDR3aa: CATSDNTNRFPEKLFF

v_gene: TRBV7-9
abundance: -
j_gene: TRBJ2-7
CDR3aa: CASSKVTRQGGYEQYF

v_gene: TRBV5-6
abundance: -
j_gene: TRBJ2-3
CDR3aa: CASSLGTGIDTQYF

v_gene: TRBV30
abundance: -
j_gene: TRBJ2-7
CDR3aa: CAWSNNRGTYEQYF

v_gene: TRBV6-5
abundance: -
j_gene: TRBJ2-4
CDR3aa: CATTLVRGGDIQYF

v_gene: TRBV7-9
abundance: -
j_gene: TRBJ1-2
CDR3aa: CASSLLGNYGYTF